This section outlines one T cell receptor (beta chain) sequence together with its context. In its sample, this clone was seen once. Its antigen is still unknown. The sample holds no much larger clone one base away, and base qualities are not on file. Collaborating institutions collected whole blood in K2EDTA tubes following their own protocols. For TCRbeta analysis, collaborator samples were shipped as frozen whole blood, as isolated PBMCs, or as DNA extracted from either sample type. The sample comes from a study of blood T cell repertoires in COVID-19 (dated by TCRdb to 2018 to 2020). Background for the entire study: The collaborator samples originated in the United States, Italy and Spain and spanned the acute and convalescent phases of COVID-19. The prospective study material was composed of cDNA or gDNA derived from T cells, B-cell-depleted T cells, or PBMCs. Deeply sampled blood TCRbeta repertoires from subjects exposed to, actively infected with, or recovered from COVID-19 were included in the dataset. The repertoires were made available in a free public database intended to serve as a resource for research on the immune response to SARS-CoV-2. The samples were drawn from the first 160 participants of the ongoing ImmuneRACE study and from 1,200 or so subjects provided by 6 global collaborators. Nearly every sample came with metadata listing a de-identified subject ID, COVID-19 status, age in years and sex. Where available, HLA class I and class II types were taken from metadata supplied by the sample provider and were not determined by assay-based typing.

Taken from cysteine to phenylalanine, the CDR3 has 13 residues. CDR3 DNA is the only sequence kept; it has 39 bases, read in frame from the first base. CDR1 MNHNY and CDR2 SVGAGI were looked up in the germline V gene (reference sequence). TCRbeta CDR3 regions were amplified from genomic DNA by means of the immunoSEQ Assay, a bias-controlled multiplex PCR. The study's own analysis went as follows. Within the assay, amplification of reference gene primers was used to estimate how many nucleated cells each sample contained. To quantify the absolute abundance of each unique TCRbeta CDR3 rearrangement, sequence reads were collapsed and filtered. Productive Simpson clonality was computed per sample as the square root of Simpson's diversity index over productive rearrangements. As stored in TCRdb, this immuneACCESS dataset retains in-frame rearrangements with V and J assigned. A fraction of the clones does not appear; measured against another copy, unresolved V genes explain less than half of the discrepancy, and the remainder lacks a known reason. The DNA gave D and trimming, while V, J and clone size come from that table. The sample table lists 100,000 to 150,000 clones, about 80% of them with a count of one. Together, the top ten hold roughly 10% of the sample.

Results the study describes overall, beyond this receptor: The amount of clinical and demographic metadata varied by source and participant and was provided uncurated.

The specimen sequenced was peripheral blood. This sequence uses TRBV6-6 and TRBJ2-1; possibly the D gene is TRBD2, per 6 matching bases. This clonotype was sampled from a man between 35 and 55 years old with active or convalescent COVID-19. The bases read TGTCCGAACTGGGAGGCCCCCTACAATGAGCAGTTCTTC. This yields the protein CPNWEAPYNEQFF.